These T cell receptor beta chains were read from a single sample in a study of cytomegalovirus exposure and HLA in healthy donors. Clones were read by immunoSEQ multiplex PCR, and TCRdb kept only the in-frame ones, dropping some. The sample has more than 90,000 clones; about 84% are singletons. The sample consisted of PBMCs. The receptors derive from a man aged 18 to 30 in good health and CMV-seronegative. Both conserved end residues are part of each CDR3. Fields, in order: D gene, J gene, V gene, clone size, CDR3 DNA, CDR3 protein. A D gene is named only where the DNA matches it firmly. Some rows mark clone size as missing; the rest say once, few, many or name a class of expanded clone.

NA	TRBJ2-3	TRBV5-4	NA	TGTGCCAGCAGCTTCTCGCCAACTAGCACAGATACGCAGTATTTT	CASSFSPTSTDTQYF
TRBD1	TRBJ1-5	TRBV15	NA	TGTGCCACCAGCGGACGACAGGGGGCGAGCAGCAATCAGCCCCAGCATTTT	CATSGRQGASSNQPQHF
TRBD1	TRBJ1-4	TRBV7-6	NA	TGTGCCAGCAGCCCAGGGGGCGCAACTAATGAAAAACTGTTTTTT	CASSPGGATNEKLFF
NA	TRBJ2-7	TRBV11-2	few	TGTGCCAGCAGCCGTTACTACGAGCAGTACTTC	CASSRYYEQYF
NA	TRBJ2-1	TRBV4-1	NA	TGCGCCAGCAGCCACCCCACCTACAATGAGCAGTTCTTC	CASSHPTYNEQFF
NA	TRBJ2-7	TRBV2	NA	TGTGCCAGCAGTGATTTGCTAATTGGCGAGCAGTACTTC	CASSDLLIGEQYF
NA	TRBJ2-7	TRBV21-1	NA	TGTGCCACCCTCCGGGGGGTTTCGACTAGCGGGCAGTACTTC	CATLRGVSTSGQYF
TRBD1	TRBJ1-2	TRBV28	NA	TGTGCCAGCAGTTTCCCGACAGGGCCTAGCTATGGCTACACCTTC	CASSFPTGPSYGYTF
TRBD2	TRBJ2-7	TRBV6-5	NA	TGTGCCAGCAGTGTACTAGCGGATAGCTCCTACGAGCAGTACTTC	CASSVLADSSYEQYF
NA	TRBJ1-5	TRBV6-6	NA	TGTGCCAGCAGTACCGGGACAAATCAGCCCCAGCATTTT	CASSTGTNQPQHF
TRBD1	TRBJ1-2	TRBV10-3	NA	TGTGCCATCAGTGAGCTTTATACCGGGACAGGGGGCCTGAACTATGGCTACACCTTC	CAISELYTGTGGLNYGYTF
TRBD1	TRBJ1-2	TRBV9	NA	TGTGCCAGCAGCGTGGGACAGAGGAGTGGCTACACCTTC	CASSVGQRSGYTF
NA	TRBJ2-1	TRBV5-1	NA	TGCGCCAGCAGCTTGGGAGGCTCCGACGTCGAGCAGTTCTTC	CASSLGGSDVEQFF
NA	TRBJ1-2	TRBV5-1	NA	TGCGCCAGCAGCGGCTCCGGGACAATTCCCGGCGGCTACACCTTC	CASSGSGTIPGGYTF
NA	TRBJ1-1	TRBV6-5	NA	TGTGCCAGCACCCGAGCAGCAGGCACTGAAGCTTTCTTT	CASTRAAGTEAFF
TRBD2	TRBJ2-3	TRBV6-5	NA	TGTGCCAGCACTCTAGCGGGAGGGCGAGATACGCAGTATTTT	CASTLAGGRDTQYF
NA	TRBJ2-1	TRBV9	NA	TGTGCCAGCAGCGTAGCTTCGCGGTCTCCCTACAATGAGCAGTTCTTC	CASSVASRSPYNEQFF
NA	TRBJ2-1	TRBV5-4	NA	TGTGCCAGCAGCAGGAGGGGGGGGACCTACAATGAGCAGTTCTTC	CASSRRGGTYNEQFF
TRBD1	TRBJ1-2	TRBV19	NA	TGTGCCAGTAGTATAGTTTTAGGGACAGCCTATGGCTACACCTTC	CASSIVLGTAYGYTF
TRBD2	TRBJ2-4	TRBV30	NA	TGTGCCTGGAGATCAGATACGGGACTAAGCATTCAGTACTTC	CAWRSDTGLSIQYF
NA	TRBJ1-1	TRBV1	NA	TGCACCCCCCCAGTTTGGTCGGGGAACACTGAAGCTTTCTTT	CTPPVWSGNTEAFF
TRBD1	TRBJ1-1	TRBV29-1	NA	TGCAGCGTGAGCCAGGGGGCGTCCACTGAAGCTTTCTTT	CSVSQGASTEAFF
NA	TRBJ2-7	TRBV14	NA	TGTGCCAGCAGCAGGGGCTACGAGCAGTACTTC	CASSRGYEQYF
NA	TRBJ2-1	TRBV6-5	medium-sized	TGTGCCAGCAGTTACTCGTCAGGGGGGCTCTACAATGAGCAGTTCTTC	CASSYSSGGLYNEQFF
TRBD2	TRBJ2-1	TRBV9	NA	TGTGCCAGCAGCGTAGCTATAGCGGGAGGTGACAATGAGCAGTTCTTC	CASSVAIAGGDNEQFF
NA	TRBJ2-1	TRBV29-1	NA	TGCAGCGTAGCCCGGGGTGGGCGGACCTACAATGAGCAGTTCTTC	CSVARGGRTYNEQFF
TRBD2	TRBJ2-1	TRBV5-1	NA	TGCGCCAGCAGCTTGCCGGGAGGGCCAAATGAGCAGTTCTTC	CASSLPGGPNEQFF
NA	TRBJ2-5	TRBV27	NA	TGTGCCAGCAGTTTAGACCCGGGGGTACGAGAGACCCAGTACTTC	CASSLDPGVRETQYF
TRBD2	TRBJ2-7	TRBV7-9	NA	TGTGCCAGCAGCCACGGGACTAGCGGGAGAAATTCCGCCTACGAGCAGTACTTC	CASSHGTSGRNSAYEQYF
TRBD1	TRBJ2-7	TRBV15	NA	TGTGCCACCAGCAGAGATAGGGGGCAAAGCTACGAGCAGTACTTC	CATSRDRGQSYEQYF
TRBD1	TRBJ2-7	TRBV2	NA	TGTGCCAGGGGGGGGACAGGGCAATACGAGCAGTACTTC	CARGGTGQYEQYF
TRBD1	TRBJ1-5	TRBV30	NA	TGTGCCTGGAATGAGGAGACAGGGAGTCAGCCCCAGCATTTT	CAWNEETGSQPQHF
TRBD1	TRBJ1-6	TRBV9	NA	TGTGCCAGCTCCCAGACAGGGGGTAATTCACCCCTCCACTTT	CASSQTGGNSPLHF
NA	TRBJ1-1	TRBV29-1	NA	TGCAGCGTTGAGGGGGGGTTGAACACTGAAGCTTTCTTT	CSVEGGLNTEAFF
NA	TRBJ1-1	TRBV19	once	TGTGCCAGTAGTATAGATACGGGGACTGAAGCTTTCTTT	CASSIDTGTEAFF
TRBD2	TRBJ2-3	TRBV5-1	NA	TGCGCCAGCAGCCTGACTAGCAGTCCCCCCGATACGCAGTATTTT	CASSLTSSPPDTQYF
NA	TRBJ2-5	TRBV7-8	NA	TGTGCCAGCAGCGCCCAGGGTAAGGAGACCCAGTACTTC	CASSAQGKETQYF
NA	TRBJ2-2	TRBV27	NA	TGTGCCAGCAGTGAACGACAGGTTCGGAACACCGGGGAGCTGTTTTTT	CASSERQVRNTGELFF
NA	TRBJ1-3	TRBV5-6	NA	TGTGCCAGCACCCTCGGAGGCAGCTCTGGAAACACCATATATTTT	CASTLGGSSGNTIYF
TRBD1	TRBJ1-1	TRBV9	NA	TGTGCCAGCAGCCACCCCGTCCGGGACAGCCGGCCGAACACTGAAGCTTTCTTT	CASSHPVRDSRPNTEAFF
NA	TRBJ1-1	TRBV5-1	NA	TGCGCCAGCAGCTTAGCACGGGACACTGAAGCTTTCTTT	CASSLARDTEAFF
NA	TRBJ1-1	TRBV27	NA	TGTGCCAGCAGTTGGGGGCGGGGGAGGGGTAACGCTGAAGCTTTCTTT	CASSWGRGRGNAEAFF
TRBD2	TRBJ2-1	TRBV5-1	NA	TGCGCCAGCAGCGAAAAGACGCGGGGGTCCTACAATGAGCAGTTCTTC	CASSEKTRGSYNEQFF
NA	TRBJ2-6	TRBV6-1	NA	TGTGCCAGCAAAGGCAGGGTCGGGGCCAACGTCCTGACTTTC	CASKGRVGANVLTF
TRBD1	TRBJ1-2	TRBV9	NA	TGTGCCAGCAGCGCGACAGGGGATTATGGCTACACCTTC	CASSATGDYGYTF
NA	TRBJ2-3	TRBV9	NA	TGTGCCAGCAGCACCGGGGACTCAGATACGCAGTATTTT	CASSTGDSDTQYF
NA	TRBJ2-3	TRBV7-2	NA	TGTGCCAGCAGCCACCTTTCCCGGGAAGTAACAGATACGCAGTATTTT	CASSHLSREVTDTQYF
TRBD2	TRBJ2-3	TRBV5-1	NA	TGCGCCAGCAGGACTGGGGGGGGCACAGATACGCAGTATTTT	CASRTGGGTDTQYF
TRBD1	TRBJ1-1	TRBV6-5	few	TGTGCCAGCAGTATGGGGCAAAGGGGGCAAGCTTTCTTT	CASSMGQRGQAFF
NA	TRBJ2-7	TRBV6-6	once	TGTGCCAGCAGTCTGGGGGGAAGTAGCGCCTACGAGCAGTACTTC	CASSLGGSSAYEQYF
NA	TRBJ1-2	TRBV30	NA	TGTGCCTGGAGTGAGGGGCCCTATGGCTACACCTTC	CAWSEGPYGYTF
TRBD1	TRBJ2-3	TRBV5-1	NA	TGCGCCAGCAGGGATAAGGACAGGGACCGCACAGATACGCAGTATTTT	CASRDKDRDRTDTQYF
NA	TRBJ1-1	TRBV5-1	NA	TGCGCCAGCAGCTTGATAACAGGGACCACTGAAGCTTTCTTT	CASSLITGTTEAFF
NA	TRBJ1-1	TRBV6-5	NA	TGTGCCAGCAGTTACGGCAGGGTAACTGAAGCTTTCTTT	CASSYGRVTEAFF